This T cell receptor beta chain was identified in a study of CD8 T cells in Susac syndrome. Across the study: Intravenous immunoglobulin alone or corticosteroids were being given to patients with Susac syndrome at blood draw, unless they were therapy-naive. General study findings and limits: In Susac syndrome, CD4+ T cell repertoires lacked any clonal expansion.

Random-hexamer reverse transcription was applied to roughly 0.5 to 1 ug RNA. TCRdb recomputed calls from the immunoSEQ multiplex PCR reads with MiXCR, one row per CDR3 protein. This table holds fewer than 200,000 distinct CDR3 sequences, about 91% found once. In blood CD8+ and CD4+ T cells, TCR beta underwent sequencing. All included Susac syndrome patients satisfied recently defined diagnostic criteria for definite or probable disease. Germline lookup yields CDR1 LGHDT and CDR2 YNNKEL (reference sequence). This CDR3 is built from 16 residues. V lost 3 bases and J 0 bases, leaving 12 bases between the germline ends. About this clonotype: The antigen remains undetermined.

The receptor's source is a human donor with Susac syndrome. Sequences were obtained from CD4+ T cells from PBMCs. The chain joins TRBV3-1 to TRBJ1-3; D remains unclear. CDR3 region: CASSHITGPSGNTIYF. The CDR3 DNA reads as TGTGCCAGCAGCCATATTACCGGGCCCTCTGGAAACACCATATATTTT.